The 12 T cell receptor beta chains in this list originate from one sample, sequenced in a study of spatial heterogeneity in lung cancer. TCRdb used MiXCR to reprocess the 5' RACE reads, holding one entry per CDR3 protein. The repertoire holds 30,000 to 45,000 distinct CDR3 sequences, with approximately 3.1% as singletons. Time point noted: sample taken at primary tumor resection. The sample in question was normal lung tissue next to the tumor, obtained at surgery. Every receptor here comes from a male donor with early-stage non-small cell lung cancer.

The sample holds many counts of this clonotype. This sequence joins TRBV20-1 and TRBJ2-7; tentatively, D is TRBD1 or TRBD2 (5 bases each). V shed 6 bases and J shed 6 bases, with 18 bases lying between them. Germline V gene data show CDR1 as DFQATT and CDR2 as SNEGSKA (reference sequence). The CDR3 totals 13 residues. CDR3 sequence reads: CSARRDPGSEQYF. CDR3 nucleotide sequence: TGCAGTGCCAGACGGGACCCGGGGAGCGAGCAGTACTTC.

In its sample, this clonotype was seen many times. The J gene is TRBJ1-1, the V gene TRBV3-1; 9 bases agree with TRBD1. This CDR3 contains 14 residues. With V trimmed by 1 base and J by 5 bases, 2 bases remained unmatched. The germline gives CDR1 LGHDT, CDR2 YNNKEL (reference sequence). Here the CDR3 DNA reads TGTGCCAGCAGCCAAGGGACAGGGGTTACTGAAGCTTTCTTT. It yields the protein CASSQGTGVTEAFF.

This clonotype came up many times. The rearrangement links TRBV11-2 to TRBJ2-5; the D is unclear. CDR1 and CDR2 from the germline V gene are SGHAT and FQNNGV. The V gene lost 1 base and the J gene lost 2 bases, with 11 bases spanning the gap. The CDR3 covers 15 residues. Written as DNA, the CDR3 is TGTGCCAGCAGCTTAGGGGCTTCCCCACAAGAGACCCAGTACTTC. Its protein is CASSLGASPQETQYF.

This clonotype was recorded a few times. The chain recombines TRBV7-6 with TRBJ2-6; 8 bases fit TRBD1. The germline gives CDR1 SGHVS, CDR2 FNYEAQ. The CDR3 totals 17 residues. The trim removed 5 bases at V and 0 bases at J, leaving 6 bases unmatched. CDR3 protein: CASSKGQGSSGANVLTF. The CDR3 DNA is TGTGCCAGCAGCAAAGGACAGGGTTCCTCTGGGGCCAACGTCCTGACTTTC. The full variable domain, in which reference TRBV7-6 and TRBJ2-6 provide the parts outside the CDR3, is GAGVSQSPRYKVTKRGQDVALRCDPISGHVSLYWYRQALGQGPEFLTYFNYEAQQDKSGLPNDRFSAERPEGSISTLTIQRTEQRDSAMYRCASSKGQGSSGANVLTFGAGSRLTVL.

This clonotype occurred many times. The chain uses TRBV7-8 and TRBJ1-2; 12 bases are shared with TRBD1. This CDR3 is built from 15 residues. The ends lost 4 bases at V and 7 bases at J; junction bases unmatched: 7. The germline V gene has CDR1 SGHVS and CDR2 FQNEAQ. CDR3 loop: CASSWPGQGAGGYTF. In DNA, the CDR3 is TGTGCCAGCAGCTGGCCGGGACAGGGGGCCGGTGGCTACACCTTC.

This clonotype was seen ten or more times. CDR3 nucleotides: TGCAGCGTTGGGGATCTTGATCAGCCCCAGCATTTT. This encodes CSVGDLDQPQHF. V and J are TRBV29-1 and TRBJ1-5; D ambiguous. The CDR3 runs to 12 residues. Germline V gives CDR1 SQVTM, CDR2 ANQGSEA. Between the trimmed V and J ends, which lost 4 bases and 5 bases, there was a span of 9 bases.

This clonotype was recorded at least ten times. This sequence joins TRBV2 and TRBJ1-6, with no clear D. Germline V lookup: CDR1 SNHLY, CDR2 FYNNEI. The CDR3 length is 13 residues. V lost 4 bases and J lost 14, with 15 bases in between. This CDR3 is CASSAETIQSLHF. Here the CDR3 DNA reads TGTGCCAGCAGTGCTGAGACCATTCAATCCCTCCACTTT.

In this sample, this clonotype turned up many times. The chain recombines TRBV2 with TRBJ2-1; TRBD1 might be the D (6 bases). Germline-derived CDR1 and CDR2 are SNHLY and FYNNEI. Trimming shortened V by 4 bases and J by 10 bases, and 11 bases separated the two germline ends. CDR3 length: 12 amino acids. The CDR3: CASSGDNSEQFF. CDR3 DNA: TGTGCCAGCAGTGGGGACAATTCCGAGCAGTTCTTC.

The table lists this clonotype with many counts. V is TRBV29-1 and J is TRBJ1-1; D is uncertain. Deletions cut 4 bases from V and 0 bases from J, with 6 bases between. The germline V gene encodes CDR1 SQVTM and CDR2 ANQGSEA. CDR3 length: 12 residues. CDR3 in DNA: TGCAGCGTTGGGCACATGAACACTGAAGCTTTCTTT. It encodes CSVGHMNTEAFF. Full variable domain (remainder filled in from reference TRBV29-1 and TRBJ1-1): SAVISQKPSRDICQRGTSLTIQCQVDSQVTMMFWYRQQPGQSLTLIATANQGSEATYESGFVIDKFPISRPNLTFSTLTVSNMSPEDSSIYLCSVGHMNTEAFFGQGTRLTVV.

The table lists this clonotype with many counts. This rearrangement joins TRBV7-8 to TRBJ2-7; 9 nucleotides line up with TRBD1. V was clipped by 6 bases and J by 5 bases; unmatched bases: 8. The CDR3 is made up of 14 amino acids. In germline, CDR1 is SGHVS, CDR2 FQNEAQ. The CDR3 loop reads CASSPTGGADEQYF. The CDR3 nucleotides are TGTGCCAGCAGTCCTACAGGGGGCGCTGACGAGCAGTACTTC.

This clonotype was seen ten or more times. The rearrangement joins TRBV12-3 or TRBV12-4 to TRBJ2-3; D may be TRBD1 (5 bases). V lost 4 bases, J lost 2 bases, and 13 bases lay in between. CDR3 size: 15 residues. The DNA of the CDR3 is TGTGCCAGCAGTTCACAGGTCCTTACCACAGATACGCAGTATTTT. Translated, it gives CASSSQVLTTDTQYF.

This clonotype was recorded at least ten times. The chain has TRBV3-1 and TRBJ2-4; D gene ambiguous. Germline V lookup: CDR1 LGHDT, CDR2 YNNKEL (reference sequence). V shed 2 bases and J shed 0 bases, with 5 bases lying between them. This CDR3 contains 14 residues. The CDR3 coding sequence is TGTGCCAGCAGCCAAACTTCAGCCAAAAACATTCAGTACTTC. Translating it yields CASSQTSAKNIQYF.